The rows below give T cell receptor beta chains drawn from one sample of a study of cytomegalovirus exposure and HLA in healthy donors. Measured with immunoSEQ multiplex PCR; TCRdb has only the in-frame clones, and not every one. The sample lists some 150,000 clones, approximately 89% occurring once. Sequences were obtained from PBMCs. These TCRs come from a woman aged 18-30 years in good health and CMV-seropositive. CDR3s include the opening cysteine and the closing phenylalanine or tryptophan. Each record gives: CDR3 protein, CDR3 DNA, J gene, V gene, D gene, clone size. A D gene is named only where the DNA matches it firmly. Size tells how often a clone was seen (once, few, many) or the class of an expanded clone, and some rows leave it out.

CASSSPLGGYTF	TGTGCCAGCAGCTCCCCACTCGGTGGCTACACCTTC	TRBJ1-2	TRBV7-6	NA	NA
CASSQAGQGNNSPLHF	TGTGCCAGCAGCCAAGCCGGCCAGGGCAATAATTCACCCCTCCACTTT	TRBJ1-6	TRBV14	NA	NA
CASSPLSGRETEAFF	TGTGCCAGCTCGCCCCTCTCAGGGAGGGAGACTGAAGCTTTCTTT	TRBJ1-1	TRBV18	NA	NA
CATSRDTGDYSNQPQHF	TGTGCCACCAGCAGAGATACAGGGGATTATAGCAATCAGCCCCAGCATTTT	TRBJ1-5	TRBV15	TRBD1	NA
CSPAGGDF	TGCTCCCCGGCGGGAGGGGACTTC	TRBJ2-7	TRBV20-1	TRBD2	NA
CAWSTGHSNYGYTF	TGTGCCTGGAGTACGGGACATTCTAACTATGGCTACACCTTC	TRBJ1-2	TRBV30	NA	NA
CASSLSGGSYNEQFF	TGTGCCAGCTCCCTTAGCGGGGGTTCCTACAATGAGCAGTTCTTC	TRBJ2-1	TRBV19	TRBD2	NA
CASSGGQGGSGGTEAFF	TGTGCCAGCAGCGGAGGACAGGGAGGTTCAGGGGGTACTGAAGCTTTCTTT	TRBJ1-1	TRBV9	TRBD1	once
CASSQAGTRGDTIYF	TGCGCCAGCAGCCAAGCGGGGACTAGAGGAGACACCATATATTTT	TRBJ1-3	TRBV4-1	NA	NA
CASSVAISVTGNTIYF	TGTGCCAGCAGTGTTGCCATCTCGGTCACTGGAAACACCATATATTTT	TRBJ1-3	TRBV6-1	NA	NA
CASSLGDRITDTQYF	TGTGCCAGCAGCTTAGGCGACAGGATCACAGATACGCAGTATTTT	TRBJ2-3	TRBV7-6	NA	NA
CASSVGGNQPQHF	TGTGCCAGCTCAGTGGGGGGGAATCAGCCCCAGCATTTT	TRBJ1-5	TRBV18	NA	NA
CASRRRDLANEQFF	TGCGCCAGCAGGAGGAGGGACCTCGCCAATGAGCAGTTCTTC	TRBJ2-1	TRBV10-2	NA	NA
CASGDRPTDTQYF	TGTGCTAGTGGGGACAGGCCCACAGATACGCAGTATTTT	TRBJ2-3	TRBV12-5	TRBD1	NA
CASSSGEKAFF	TGTGCCAGCAGTAGCGGGGAGAAAGCTTTCTTT	TRBJ1-1	TRBV28	NA	NA
CSGLTVNTEAFF	TGCAGCGGTCTAACAGTGAACACTGAAGCTTTCTTT	TRBJ1-1	TRBV29-1	NA	NA
CASSSDRFNYGYTF	TGTGCCAGCAGCTCGGACAGGTTTAACTATGGCTACACCTTC	TRBJ1-2	TRBV7-9	TRBD1	NA
CSAKTGYEQYF	TGCAGTGCTAAGACAGGCTACGAGCAGTACTTC	TRBJ2-7	TRBV20-1	NA	NA
CASGRLGYEQYF	TGTGCCAGCGGGAGACTAGGCTACGAGCAGTACTTC	TRBJ2-7	TRBV2	NA	NA
CASSFRQGSNQPQHF	TGTGCCAGCAGTTTTCGACAGGGGAGCAATCAGCCCCAGCATTTT	TRBJ1-5	TRBV5-6	TRBD1	NA
CASSEQGIGETQYF	TGTGCCAGCAGCGAACAGGGAATCGGAGAGACCCAGTACTTC	TRBJ2-5	TRBV7-7	NA	once
CASSLDRDGELFF	TGTGCCAGCAGCTTGGACAGGGACGGGGAGCTGTTTTTT	TRBJ2-2	TRBV5-6	NA	NA
CATSRDPGQQYQPQHF	TGTGCCACCAGCAGGGACCCGGGACAGCAATATCAGCCCCAGCATTTT	TRBJ1-5	TRBV15	TRBD1	NA
CASSPMTDYTF	TGTGCCAGCAGTCCCATGACAGATTACACCTTC	TRBJ1-2	TRBV28	NA	NA
CASSLVRDRAGGGYTF	TGTGCCAGCAGCTTAGTGCGGGACAGGGCGGGTGGTGGCTACACCTTC	TRBJ1-2	TRBV7-8	TRBD1	NA
CASSLAHSGGGNEQFF	TGTGCCAGCAGCTTGGCCCATAGCGGGGGGGGCAATGAGCAGTTCTTC	TRBJ2-1	TRBV13	TRBD2	NA
CASSFSGELFF	TGTGCCAGCAGCTTTAGTGGGGAGCTGTTTTTT	TRBJ2-2	TRBV5-8	NA	NA
CASSPLAVYSNYGYTF	TGTGCCAGCAGCCCACTGGCGGTGTATAGTAACTATGGCTACACCTTC	TRBJ1-2	TRBV5-6	NA	NA
CAISRGTGAPTYEQYF	TGTGCCATCAGCCGGGGGACAGGGGCACCAACCTACGAGCAGTACTTC	TRBJ2-7	TRBV10-3	TRBD1	NA
CASSANPQEAKYNEQFF	TGTGCCAGCAGCGCTAATCCACAGGAAGCTAAGTACAATGAGCAGTTCTTC	TRBJ2-1	TRBV9	NA	NA
CASSLNVREPTDTQYF	TGTGCCAGCAGCCTAAATGTCCGGGAACCCACAGATACGCAGTATTTT	TRBJ2-3	TRBV7-8	NA	once
CASSEQGYTGELFF	TGTGCCAGCAGTGAACAGGGGTACACCGGGGAGCTGTTTTTT	TRBJ2-2	TRBV5-8	TRBD1	NA